The clone carrying this T cell receptor (beta chain) was seen a single time. Its target is unknown. Sequencing was performed with immunoSEQ multiplex PCR; in TCRdb, only in-frame clones are kept and a portion is missing. The sample holds 50,000 to 65,000 clones, around 88% seen once. This specimen comes from a study of OX40 agonist ivuxolimab in advanced cancers. Study-wide results and limits: There were, on average, more expanded clones in CD8+ T cells than in CD4+.

Trimming took 5 bases from V and 2 from J, leaving 11 bases between them. Germline lookup yields CDR1 MGHDK and CDR2 SYGVNS. This CDR3 comprises 14 residues. The TCR comes from an adult with an advanced solid tumor such as melanoma, head and neck, liver or kidney cancer. This chain links TRBV25-1 with TRBJ2-3, with D unclear. The sample consisted of CD4+ or CD8+ T cells sorted from blood, taken in a trial of the OX40 agonist ivuxolimab. The CDR3 region is CASSFYSFTDTQYF. DNA of the CDR3: TGTGCCAGCAGTTTTTACTCGTTCACAGATACGCAGTATTTT.